The present T cell receptor beta chain was sequenced within a study of cytomegalovirus exposure and HLA in healthy donors (dated by TCRdb to about 2017). For context, the study as a whole: In an earlier analysis of 450 to 750 of the donors, 276 Gb of sequence data and about 110 million unique TCR beta sequences from roughly 190 million T cells were reported. Using immunosequencing, the study profiled T cell repertoires from around 670 subjects and related those repertoires to cytomegalovirus serostatus. The study aimed to test whether signatures of past pathogen exposure could be identified by cataloging public T cell receptors. To study patterns of TCR occurrence, a later analysis re-analyzed previously published TCR beta repertoires from around 660 donors and added high-resolution HLA genotyping. Across under 500 genotyped donors of the cohort, an average of approximately 200,000 unique TCR beta nucleotide sequences per donor were sequenced, and about a sixth of those sequences were non-productive. An early release covering approximately 600 HLA-typed donors comprised 300 to 350 gigabases of sequencing data and about 90 million unique TCR sequences. Of the 300 to 450 genotyped donors, 65% to 90% were placed in the genetic ancestry cluster associated with self-reported Caucasian donors. Along with the roughly 670-subject first cohort, a separate validation cohort of roughly 110 different subjects was used. To predict cytomegalovirus infection status, the study brought together high-throughput TCR immunosequencing, statistical association of individual TCRs with disease status, and machine learning. HLA typing covered class I and class II loci at four-digit resolution. The number of donors typed differed by locus, with 629-630 for A, B, C, DRB1 and DQB1, roughly 520 for DQA1, some 570 for DPA1, and approximately 470 for DPB1. Rather than using new phenotypic data, the later analysis identified candidate immune exposures from TCR beta sequences and from how often those sequences occurred across donors. Donor age, sex, ethnicity and CMV serostatus were compiled alongside the repertoire data. Every repertoire in the discovery cohort had been generated on one and the same sequencing platform. Because of strong linkage in the cohort, four or five DR-DQ haplotypes were treated as single units for association and clustering. In an earlier analysis of 587 of the donors, high-throughput TCR beta sequencing was used to judge whether each TCR beta V gene segment behaved as functional or pseudogenic. A later genetic analysis used genome-wide SNP genotypes for about 55% of the 666 donors, treating that subset as a discovery cohort.

The cohort comprised some 680 healthy bone marrow donors. At the time of sampling, every cohort member was nominally healthy, though immune exposures that went unrecorded were likely present. The donor was CMV seronegative and was included in the group of a few hundred seronegative cohort members. Every donor gave a peripheral blood sample, and the peripheral blood mononuclear cells from that sample were used for TCR beta sequencing. The Qiagen DNeasy Blood Extraction Kit was used to extract genomic DNA from the blood cell samples. CDR1 is given as KGHSH and CDR2 as LQKENI, both from the germline V gene. The CDR3, cysteine through phenylalanine, is 14 amino acids long. This entry keeps only the CDR3 DNA: 42 bases, framed from base 1. V is pared back by 7 bases and J by 0 bases, with 10 bases lying between the germline termini. Overall results and qualifications from the work: A cluster of highly shared sequence variants was judged likely to be a technical artifact of the sequencing pipeline. CMV serostatus was the only immune exposure information available for the cohort. Cytomegalovirus status was reported to be diagnosed by the classifier with high specificity and sensitivity in both the original and validation cohorts. The cohort was sequenced for TCR beta chains only, and without alpha or paired-chain data the features that could be detected were limited. In vitro tests confirmed that three of the cytomegalovirus-associated TCR beta chains recognize cytomegalovirus antigens. Linkage disequilibrium might explain the correlated functional status among segregating V segments, but an unknown experimental factor could not be ruled out. Some IMGT-functional V segments, including TRBV6-2 and TRBV6-3, could not be told apart with the 87-base-pair reads, so those segments were excluded. Across donors, most TCR sequences were observed very rarely, whereas some public TCRs were present in many individuals. At a false discovery rate of 0.05, a later analysis linked approximately 18,000 TCR beta sequences to specific HLA alleles. A later genetic analysis reported fewer N-insertions in productive TCRs among donors in an Asian-associated ancestry cluster than the roughly 670-donor mean. The presence/absence analyses assumed that sequencing depth was roughly uniform across donors, and that assumption may not be true. It was suggested by the authors that the approach could potentially be generalized to other disease states and immunological phenotypes. Most CMV-associated TCR beta chains appeared to be HLA-restricted in a later analysis, and the HLA associations seemed to be driven largely by CMV exposure. Assigning TCR associations to individual alleles was difficult when HLA alleles, especially DR and DQ, strongly co-occurred. A further reported finding was that TCR beta sequences accurately predicted the HLA-A and HLA-B alleles for most subjects in the first cohort. In a later analysis, the rate of TCR association differed among HLA loci, with DRB1 alleles having the most associated TCRs and HLA-C alleles having the fewest. Over 15 rarely observed V segments, including chromosome 9 orphons, were excluded from the earlier analysis of some 590 of the donors because counts were too low. An association between a missense DCLRE1C variant and V-gene and J-gene trimming of TCR beta chains was found in a later genetic analysis and replicated in an independent cohort. In an earlier analysis of several hundred of the donors, most TCR beta V segments were observed in productive rearrangements about 90% or about 30% of the time, broadly matching IMGT annotations. A later analysis found that HLA-associated TCR beta chains were more clonally expanded and had lower generation probabilities than equally common non-associated chains. Because some donors lacked HLA typing at each locus, the association tests relied only on the typed subset. A total of fewer than 200 TCR beta chains were listed by the study as associated with cytomegalovirus. In a later analysis, several top co-occurrence clusters were reported to appear linked to parvovirus B19, influenza, CMV and Epstein-Barr virus.

Library construction relied on the immunoSEQ multiplex PCR assay. The multiplex PCR relied on a mix of 60 forward primers for TCR Vbeta segments and 13 reverse primers for TCR Jbeta segments. Amplification of the CDR3 region of rearranged TCR beta genes was performed with a multiplex PCR assay on genomic DNA. Amplified TCR beta libraries were sequenced as 87-base-pair reads on the Illumina HiSeq System. Under the source paper's analysis protocol: Across the roughly 600 repertoires, a later analysis counted tens of millions of unique TCR beta chains, some 11 million of which were shared by at least two donors. To remove PCR and sequencing errors, raw reads were error-corrected and collapsed into unique sequences using a nearest-neighbor algorithm that merged closely related sequences. To assign V, D and J gene segments, CDR3 sequences were aligned to IMGT reference sequences. For a sequence to be retained, a match of at least six nucleotides to both a V gene segment and a J gene segment was required. A rearrangement was called productive if the CDR3 had no stop codons and remained in frame with V and J, and every other rearrangement was called non-productive. Following IMGT convention, CDR3 was defined as the stretch from the second conserved V-encoded cysteine to the conserved J-encoded phenylalanine. Sequences without an unambiguous match to a single V gene segment were excluded from the earlier analysis of about 600 of the donors. In an earlier analysis of a few hundred of the donors, a V segment was called functional when productive rearrangements were above 56.7%, and segregating when the standard deviation between donors exceeded 5%. To diagnose cytomegalovirus status from the catalog of TCR beta chain sequences, a statistical classification framework was built. A later analysis assigned V and J genes by comparing TCR nucleotide sequences with IMGT/GENE-DB human TR gene sequences. The TCRdist pipeline was used in a later analysis to assign CDR3 sequences and most-parsimonious VDJ recombination scenarios. In a later analysis, each TCR beta chain was defined by its CDR3 amino acid sequence together with its V-gene family, and reads lacking a unique V-gene family were excluded. To address suspected cross-contamination and a sequencing artifact, a later analysis removed over 500 highly shared, low-generation-probability nucleotide sequences. A later analysis calculated a clonal expansion index for each public chain from normalized within-repertoire ranks of inferred template counts. In a later analysis, generation probabilities were computed with a VDJ recombination model fitted to out-of-frame rearrangements, and the resulting probabilities were checked against IGoR. Hypergeometric tests were used in a later analysis to score TCR-TCR, TCR-HLA and TCR-CMV co-occurrence, with a repertoire-size bias correction applied to the TCR pairs. A later analysis estimated false discovery rates by permuting HLA or CMV assignments 20 times. In a later analysis, co-occurring TCRs were grouped using DBSCAN, with TCRdist sequence similarity added in when clustering inside HLA-allele-positive subsets. Repertoires with fewer than 30,000 or more than 120,000 public chains, plus five repertoires with anomalous nucleotide sharing, were excluded from co-occurrence clustering. TCRdb's version of the immuneACCESS table is confined to in-frame rearrangements and falls short of the full clone set. An unresolved V gene accounts for under half of the shortfall where checked; the remainder is of unknown origin. V and J calls and clone size follow that table, whereas D and trimming were derived from the DNA. The sample includes 150,000 to 200,000 clones, with about 90% observed a single time. In total, the top ten clones hold more than 0.2% of the sample.

About this clone itself: Its antigen remains unidentified. The input lacks base qualities; no much larger clone sits a single base away.

In this chain, TRBV18 is recombined with TRBJ2-1; matching of 6 bases hints at TRBD2 as the D gene. The receptor was isolated from a girl under three years old in good health and CMV-seronegative. The sequencing sample was made of PBMCs. The DNA reads as follows: TGTGCCAGCTTGCTAGCGTTCTCCTACAATGAGCAGTTCTTC. Its protein product is CASLLAFSYNEQFF.